The sequence of this T cell receptor beta chain was determined in a study of shared clonotypes between healthy human individuals. Whole-study findings and limits: The study found lower generation probabilities in non-shared clonotypes than in those shared by all four donors.

Profiling relied on immunoSEQ multiplex PCR, and the TCRdb table lists in-frame clones only, not all of them. The sample lists 2 million to 2.5 million clones, about 92% seen once, with about 0.41% in the top ten. The CDR3 spans 15 residues. After removal of 4 bases from V and 3 bases from J, the junction contained 6 bases not matched to a gene. Germline CDR1 reads SGDLS; CDR2 reads YYNGEE. On this clone itself: Its antigen is not identified.

The genes are TRBV9 and TRBJ2-1; TRBD2 agrees at 8 bases. Material for sequencing was naive CD4+ T cells from PBMCs. The subset was: CD45RA+ positively selected. The receptor comes from a man in his late teens or twenties in good health. Some clones in this sample may be carry-over from other donors' samples. The CDR3: CASSSGGWDYNEQFF. CDR3 nucleotide sequence: TGTGCCAGCAGCTCGGGAGGGTGGGACTACAATGAGCAGTTCTTC. Full variable domain (remainder filled in from reference TRBV9 and TRBJ2-1): DSGVTQTPKHLITATGQRVTLRCSPRSGDLSVYWYQQSLDQGLQFLIQYYNGEERAKGNILERFSAQQFPDLHSELNLSSLELGDSALYFCASSSGGWDYNEQFFGPGTRLTVL.